This record covers a single TCR beta chain. What it binds is not known. Profiled with immunoSEQ multiplex PCR; TCRdb holds only in-frame clones, not every one. The top ten clones hold over 1.3% of a sample with some 980,000 clones, 76% of them seen once. These data are taken from a study of shared clonotypes between healthy human individuals. Study-wide findings and caveats: What naive subsets generally showed was a larger estimated richness than memory subsets showed.

The receptor was isolated from a man aged 18-30 years in good health. The sample comprised memory CD4+ T cells sorted from blood. Subset defined: CD45RA-negative fraction.

CDR3 amino acids: CASSLITATNSPLHF. In DNA, the CDR3 is TGTGCCAGCAGCTTGATTACAGCCACTAATTCACCCCTCCACTTT. This rearrangement joins TRBV5-6 to TRBJ1-6; D unclear. V lost 1 base to trimming and J lost 6 bases, with 11 bases between them. The germline gives CDR1 SGHDT, CDR2 YYEEEE. The CDR3 has 15 residues.